This T cell receptor beta chain was retrieved from a study of T cell repertoires in cytomegalovirus infection. TCRdb ran MiXCR on the reads and lists one entry per CDR3 protein. Here the sample spans around 440,000 distinct CDR3 sequences, about 11% being singletons. The table lists this clonotype with many counts. The V end was cut by 4 bases, the J end by 3 bases, with 17 bases between. Germline loops: CDR1 LGHNA, CDR2 YNFKEQ. The CDR3 covers 16 residues. This chain links TRBV4-2 with TRBJ2-3; D remains ambiguous. Specimen: PBMCs. The TCR was taken from a human donor in good health (CMV status not recorded). Some clones in this sample may be carry-over from other donors' samples. In DNA, the CDR3 is TGTGCCAGCAGCCCAGTCCCGGACGGGTCGACAGATACGCAGTATTTT. Translation: CASSPVPDGSTDTQYF.